The rows below give T cell receptor beta chains drawn from one sample of a study of shared clonotypes between healthy human individuals. The assay was immunoSEQ multiplex PCR, and TCRdb's table has in-frame clones only and misses some. The sample carries roughly 330,000 clones, roughly 70% recorded once. Material: memory CD4+ T cells sorted from blood. All receptors come from a man aged 30 to 39 in good health. Both conserved end residues are part of each CDR3. A D gene is named only where the DNA matches it firmly. Not all rows give a size; the values are once, few, many and, for expanded clones, a class.

cdr3_length: 17
clone_size: .
v_call: TRBV4-2
j_call: TRBJ2-3
d_call: .
cdr3_aa: CASSQATGRSWADTQYF
cdr3_nt: TGTGCCAGCAGCCAGGCTACGGGACGGAGCTGGGCAGATACGCAGTATTTT

cdr3_length: 12
clone_size: .
v_call: TRBV27
j_call: TRBJ1-5
d_call: .
cdr3_aa: CASSFSNQPQHF
cdr3_nt: TGTGCCAGCAGTTTTAGCAATCAGCCCCAGCATTTT

cdr3_length: 12
clone_size: .
v_call: TRBV6-1
j_call: TRBJ2-5
d_call: .
cdr3_aa: CASSDTGETQYF
cdr3_nt: TGTGCCAGCAGTGATACAGGAGAGACCCAGTACTTC

cdr3_length: 14
clone_size: .
v_call: TRBV10-3
j_call: TRBJ2-5
d_call: .
cdr3_aa: CAISESGGEQTQYF
cdr3_nt: TGTGCCATCAGTGAGTCTGGCGGGGAGCAGACCCAGTACTTC

cdr3_length: 14
clone_size: .
v_call: TRBV5-4
j_call: TRBJ1-1
d_call: .
cdr3_aa: CASRDRVMNTEAFF
cdr3_nt: TGTGCCAGCAGGGACAGAGTCATGAACACTGAAGCTTTCTTT

cdr3_length: 14
clone_size: once
v_call: TRBV18
j_call: TRBJ1-1
d_call: .
cdr3_aa: CASSPNRENTEAFF
cdr3_nt: TGTGCCAGCTCTCCGAACAGGGAGAACACTGAAGCTTTCTTT

cdr3_length: 18
clone_size: few
v_call: TRBV28
j_call: TRBJ2-5
d_call: .
cdr3_aa: CASYPWGGAQGWGETQYF
cdr3_nt: TGTGCCAGCTACCCATGGGGTGGAGCCCAGGGGTGGGGGGAGACCCAGTACTTC

cdr3_length: 16
clone_size: .
v_call: TRBV28
j_call: TRBJ1-5
d_call: TRBD1
cdr3_aa: CASSLYGQGFYRPQHF
cdr3_nt: TGTGCCAGCAGTTTATACGGACAGGGATTCTATCGGCCCCAGCATTTT

cdr3_length: 12
clone_size: .
v_call: TRBV28
j_call: TRBJ2-3
d_call: .
cdr3_aa: CASSQAGDTQYF
cdr3_nt: TGTGCCAGCAGCCAAGCCGGTGATACGCAGTATTTT

cdr3_length: 15
clone_size: .
v_call: TRBV9
j_call: TRBJ2-1
d_call: .
cdr3_aa: CASSVTVTPRDEQFF
cdr3_nt: TGTGCCAGCAGCGTAACAGTAACGCCTAGAGATGAGCAGTTCTTC

cdr3_length: 13
clone_size: once
v_call: TRBV4-1
j_call: TRBJ2-7
d_call: .
cdr3_aa: CASSEGSSYEQYF
cdr3_nt: TGCGCCAGCAGCGAAGGGAGCTCCTACGAGCAGTACTTC

cdr3_length: 15
clone_size: .
v_call: TRBV19
j_call: TRBJ1-2
d_call: TRBD1
cdr3_aa: CASSRPGQRLYGYTF
cdr3_nt: TGTGCCAGTAGTAGACCGGGACAGCGCCTCTATGGCTACACCTTC

cdr3_length: 11
clone_size: .
v_call: TRBV20-1
j_call: TRBJ1-2
d_call: .
cdr3_aa: CSADTGFGYTF
cdr3_nt: TGCAGTGCTGATACAGGGTTTGGCTACACCTTC

cdr3_length: 19
clone_size: many
v_call: TRBV5-1
j_call: TRBJ2-3
d_call: TRBD2
cdr3_aa: CASSLGLAGGPLGTDTQYF
cdr3_nt: TGCGCCAGCAGCTTGGGACTAGCGGGAGGGCCATTGGGCACAGATACGCAGTATTTT

cdr3_length: 11
clone_size: .
v_call: TRBV20-1
j_call: TRBJ1-1
d_call: .
cdr3_aa: CSAKYVLEAFF
cdr3_nt: TGCAGTGCTAAGTACGTTCTTGAAGCTTTCTTT

cdr3_length: 15
clone_size: .
v_call: TRBV2
j_call: TRBJ1-2
d_call: .
cdr3_aa: CASRDRGGTHYGYTF
cdr3_nt: TGTGCCAGCAGGGACCGGGGAGGGACTCACTATGGCTACACCTTC

cdr3_length: 16
clone_size: .
v_call: TRBV4-1
j_call: TRBJ2-7
d_call: .
cdr3_aa: CASSHGGGSGSYEQYF
cdr3_nt: TGCGCCAGCAGCCATGGGGGCGGGAGTGGGTCCTACGAGCAGTACTTC

cdr3_length: 16
clone_size: .
v_call: TRBV5-1
j_call: TRBJ2-7
d_call: .
cdr3_aa: CASSLGVYRETYEQYF
cdr3_nt: TGCGCCAGCAGCTTGGGGGTGTACAGGGAAACCTACGAGCAGTACTTC

cdr3_length: 16
clone_size: .
v_call: TRBV11-2
j_call: TRBJ2-1
d_call: .
cdr3_aa: CASSPSGASVINEQFF
cdr3_nt: TGTGCCAGCAGCCCCTCGGGTGCTAGCGTTATCAATGAGCAGTTCTTC

cdr3_length: 13
clone_size: .
v_call: TRBV29-1
j_call: TRBJ1-5
d_call: .
cdr3_aa: CSVGGDYAQPQHF
cdr3_nt: TGCAGCGTTGGGGGTGATTATGCTCAGCCCCAGCATTTT

cdr3_length: 15
clone_size: once
v_call: TRBV25-1
j_call: TRBJ1-2
d_call: .
cdr3_aa: CASSKTGKEPYGYTF
cdr3_nt: TGTGCCAGCAGTAAAACAGGGAAAGAACCTTATGGCTACACCTTC

cdr3_length: 12
clone_size: .
v_call: TRBV9
j_call: TRBJ2-3
d_call: .
cdr3_aa: CASSVYTDTQYF
cdr3_nt: TGTGCCAGCAGCGTGTACACAGATACGCAGTATTTT

cdr3_length: 23
clone_size: once
v_call: TRBV2
j_call: TRBJ2-5
d_call: TRBD1
cdr3_aa: CASRRLGTGSSQLTDPLQETQYF
cdr3_nt: TGTGCCAGCAGAAGGTTAGGGACAGGGAGTAGTCAGCTAACGGATCCTCTCCAAGAGACCCAGTACTTC

cdr3_length: 13
clone_size: .
v_call: TRBV15
j_call: TRBJ1-1
d_call: .
cdr3_aa: CATSRSVGREAFF
cdr3_nt: TGTGCCACCAGCAGATCGGTGGGGCGGGAAGCTTTCTTT

cdr3_length: 14
clone_size: .
v_call: TRBV6-6
j_call: TRBJ1-1
d_call: .
cdr3_aa: CASSFHPGSTEAFF
cdr3_nt: TGTGCCAGCAGTTTTCATCCGGGAAGCACTGAAGCTTTCTTT

cdr3_length: 13
clone_size: .
v_call: TRBV6-1
j_call: TRBJ2-4
d_call: .
cdr3_aa: CASSESGRYIQYF
cdr3_nt: TGTGCCAGCAGTGAATCCGGCAGATACATTCAGTACTTC

cdr3_length: 14
clone_size: .
v_call: TRBV2
j_call: TRBJ1-5
d_call: .
cdr3_aa: CASSESNSNQPQHF
cdr3_nt: TGTGCCAGCAGTGAAAGTAATAGCAATCAGCCCCAGCATTTT

cdr3_length: 18
clone_size: .
v_call: TRBV18
j_call: TRBJ2-3
d_call: TRBD2
cdr3_aa: CASSLPSGSLRYTDTQYF
cdr3_nt: TGTGCCAGCTCACTTCCTAGCGGGAGCCTTCGTTACACAGATACGCAGTATTTT

cdr3_length: 14
clone_size: .
v_call: TRBV25-1
j_call: TRBJ2-7
d_call: TRBD1
cdr3_aa: CASSESGQIYEQYF
cdr3_nt: TGTGCCAGCAGTGAATCGGGACAGATTTACGAGCAGTACTTC

cdr3_length: 12
clone_size: few
v_call: TRBV10-1
j_call: TRBJ2-1
d_call: .
cdr3_aa: CASGIQGGEQFF
cdr3_nt: TGCGCCAGCGGAATACAGGGTGGTGAGCAGTTCTTC

cdr3_length: 15
clone_size: few
v_call: TRBV7-3
j_call: TRBJ2-1
d_call: .
cdr3_aa: CASSLSRGIYNEQFF
cdr3_nt: TGTGCCAGCAGCTTAAGTCGCGGGATATACAATGAGCAGTTCTTC

cdr3_length: 13
clone_size: .
v_call: TRBV7-8
j_call: TRBJ1-1
d_call: .
cdr3_aa: CASSLARYTEAFF
cdr3_nt: TGTGCCAGCAGCTTAGCCAGATACACTGAAGCTTTCTTT

cdr3_length: 15
clone_size: .
v_call: TRBV10-3
j_call: TRBJ2-3
d_call: .
cdr3_aa: CAISERLLKADTQYF
cdr3_nt: TGTGCCATCAGTGAAAGACTACTTAAAGCAGATACGCAGTATTTT

cdr3_length: 16
clone_size: .
v_call: TRBV7-9
j_call: TRBJ2-2
d_call: TRBD2
cdr3_aa: CASSPIPGGGAGELFF
cdr3_nt: TGTGCCAGCAGCCCAATCCCGGGAGGAGGGGCCGGGGAGCTGTTTTTT

cdr3_length: 15
clone_size: .
v_call: TRBV7-7
j_call: TRBJ2-6
d_call: .
cdr3_aa: CASSPGETGANVLTF
cdr3_nt: TGTGCCAGCAGCCCAGGAGAGACTGGGGCCAACGTCCTGACTTTC

cdr3_length: 15
clone_size: .
v_call: TRBV7-2
j_call: TRBJ2-5
d_call: TRBD2
cdr3_aa: CASSQGLAGGQTQYF
cdr3_nt: TGTGCCAGCAGCCAGGGACTAGCGGGAGGGCAGACCCAGTACTTC

cdr3_length: 16
clone_size: .
v_call: TRBV4-1
j_call: TRBJ1-1
d_call: .
cdr3_aa: CASSQAVYRDYTEAFF
cdr3_nt: TGCGCCAGCAGCCAAGCGGTCTACAGGGATTATACTGAAGCTTTCTTT

cdr3_length: 15
clone_size: .
v_call: TRBV16
j_call: TRBJ2-7
d_call: TRBD1
cdr3_aa: CASSHDRGVNYEQYF
cdr3_nt: TGTGCCAGCAGCCACGACAGGGGGGTAAATTACGAGCAGTACTTC

cdr3_length: 13
clone_size: few
v_call: TRBV19
j_call: TRBJ1-4
d_call: .
cdr3_aa: CASTGETREKLFF
cdr3_nt: TGTGCCAGTACAGGGGAGACTCGCGAAAAACTGTTTTTT

cdr3_length: 13
clone_size: .
v_call: TRBV29-1
j_call: TRBJ2-7
d_call: .
cdr3_aa: CSVARGVADEQYF
cdr3_nt: TGCAGCGTCGCCAGGGGGGTAGCGGACGAGCAGTACTTC

cdr3_length: 11
clone_size: .
v_call: TRBV10-2
j_call: TRBJ1-2
d_call: .
cdr3_aa: CASSQGYGYTF
cdr3_nt: TGCGCCAGCAGTCAGGGTTATGGCTACACCTTC

cdr3_length: 13
clone_size: .
v_call: TRBV5-1
j_call: TRBJ2-3
d_call: .
cdr3_aa: CATKGVVTDTQYF
cdr3_nt: TGCGCCACCAAAGGGGTTGTAACAGATACGCAGTATTTT

cdr3_length: 8
clone_size: few
v_call: TRBV29-1
j_call: TRBJ2-3
d_call: .
cdr3_aa: CSAPRGYF
cdr3_nt: TGCAGCGCCCCCAGAGGGTATTTT

cdr3_length: 16
clone_size: .
v_call: TRBV7-6
j_call: TRBJ2-1
d_call: .
cdr3_aa: CASSLGGGGKSNEQFF
cdr3_nt: TGTGCCAGCAGCTTAGGAGGTGGTGGGAAAAGTAATGAGCAGTTCTTC

cdr3_length: 16
clone_size: .
v_call: TRBV5-5
j_call: TRBJ1-3
d_call: .
cdr3_aa: CASSWGGRNSGNTIYF
cdr3_nt: TGTGCCAGCAGTTGGGGGGGACGGAACTCTGGAAACACCATATATTTT

cdr3_length: 14
clone_size: .
v_call: TRBV4-3
j_call: TRBJ2-1
d_call: .
cdr3_aa: CASSPAGPLNEQFF
cdr3_nt: TGCGCCAGCAGCCCCGCGGGACCCTTGAATGAGCAGTTCTTC

cdr3_length: 17
clone_size: .
v_call: TRBV7-2
j_call: TRBJ2-7
d_call: .
cdr3_aa: CASSRSHLRVGRHEQYF
cdr3_nt: TGTGCCAGCAGCCGTAGCCACCTCCGGGTAGGGCGCCACGAGCAGTACTTC

cdr3_length: 15
clone_size: .
v_call: TRBV2
j_call: TRBJ2-7
d_call: .
cdr3_aa: CASSEAGAGSYEQYF
cdr3_nt: TGTGCCAGCAGTGAAGCAGGGGCCGGCTCCTACGAGCAGTACTTC

cdr3_length: 13
clone_size: .
v_call: TRBV6-5
j_call: TRBJ1-2
d_call: .
cdr3_aa: CASSARGLSGYTF
cdr3_nt: TGTGCCAGCAGTGCAAGGGGGTTGAGTGGCTACACCTTC

cdr3_length: 16
clone_size: .
v_call: TRBV10-3
j_call: TRBJ1-1
d_call: .
cdr3_aa: CAISESGSGYSAEAFF
cdr3_nt: TGTGCCATCAGTGAGTCTGGGTCCGGCTATAGCGCTGAAGCTTTCTTT

cdr3_length: 13
clone_size: .
v_call: TRBV2
j_call: TRBJ1-2
d_call: .
cdr3_aa: CASSEGFTGGYTF
cdr3_nt: TGTGCCAGCAGTGAAGGATTTACTGGGGGCTACACCTTC

cdr3_length: 15
clone_size: once
v_call: TRBV5-5
j_call: TRBJ1-4
d_call: .
cdr3_aa: CASSSLVRANEKLFF
cdr3_nt: TGTGCCAGCAGCTCCTTGGTACGGGCTAATGAAAAACTGTTTTTT

cdr3_length: 14
clone_size: .
v_call: TRBV27
j_call: TRBJ2-7
d_call: .
cdr3_aa: CASSTWTKTYEQYF
cdr3_nt: TGTGCCAGCAGTACCTGGACTAAAACCTACGAGCAGTACTTC

cdr3_length: 16
clone_size: .
v_call: TRBV5-1
j_call: TRBJ1-1
d_call: TRBD1
cdr3_aa: CASSPQPTGENTEAFF
cdr3_nt: TGCGCCAGCAGCCCCCAACCGACAGGGGAAAACACTGAAGCTTTCTTT

cdr3_length: 16
clone_size: .
v_call: TRBV9
j_call: TRBJ2-3
d_call: TRBD2
cdr3_aa: CASSVDRAGSTDTQYF
cdr3_nt: TGTGCCAGCAGCGTAGACCGAGCGGGAAGCACAGATACGCAGTATTTT

cdr3_length: 12
clone_size: .
v_call: TRBV28
j_call: TRBJ2-7
d_call: .
cdr3_aa: CASSSGGYEQYF
cdr3_nt: TGTGCCAGCAGTTCCGGGGGCTACGAGCAGTACTTC

cdr3_length: 13
clone_size: .
v_call: TRBV14
j_call: TRBJ2-7
d_call: .
cdr3_aa: CASSPGIIYEQYF
cdr3_nt: TGTGCCAGCAGCCCAGGAATTATCTACGAGCAGTACTTC

cdr3_length: 16
clone_size: few
v_call: TRBV28
j_call: TRBJ2-1
d_call: TRBD2
cdr3_aa: CASNPAGGSWTGEQFF
cdr3_nt: TGTGCCAGCAACCCGGCGGGCGGGAGTTGGACGGGGGAGCAGTTCTTC

cdr3_length: 15
clone_size: once
v_call: TRBV2
j_call: TRBJ2-3
d_call: .
cdr3_aa: CASSPGLPLTDTQYF
cdr3_nt: TGTGCCAGCAGTCCCGGACTACCCCTCACAGATACGCAGTATTTT